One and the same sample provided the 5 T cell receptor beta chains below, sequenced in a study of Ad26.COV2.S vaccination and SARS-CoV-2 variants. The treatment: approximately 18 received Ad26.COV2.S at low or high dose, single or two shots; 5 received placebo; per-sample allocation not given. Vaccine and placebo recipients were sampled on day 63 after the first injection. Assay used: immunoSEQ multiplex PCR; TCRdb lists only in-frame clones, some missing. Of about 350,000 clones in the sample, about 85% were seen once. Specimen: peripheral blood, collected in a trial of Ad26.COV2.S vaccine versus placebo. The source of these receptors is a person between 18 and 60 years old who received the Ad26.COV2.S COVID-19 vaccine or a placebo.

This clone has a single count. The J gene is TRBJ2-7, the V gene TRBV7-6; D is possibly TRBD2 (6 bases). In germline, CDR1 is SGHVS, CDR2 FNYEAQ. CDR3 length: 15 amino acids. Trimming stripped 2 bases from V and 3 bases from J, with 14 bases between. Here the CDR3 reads CASSLYFGSIYEQYF. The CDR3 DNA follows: TGTGCCAGCAGCTTATATTTCGGGAGCATCTACGAGCAGTACTTC.

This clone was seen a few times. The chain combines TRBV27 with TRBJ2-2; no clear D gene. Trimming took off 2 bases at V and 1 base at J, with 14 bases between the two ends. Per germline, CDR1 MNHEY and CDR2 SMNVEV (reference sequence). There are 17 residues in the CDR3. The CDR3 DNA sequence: TGTGCCAGCAGTTTACCCCTTAGTACTATGAACACCGGGGAGCTGTTTTTT. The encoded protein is CASSLPLSTMNTGELFF.

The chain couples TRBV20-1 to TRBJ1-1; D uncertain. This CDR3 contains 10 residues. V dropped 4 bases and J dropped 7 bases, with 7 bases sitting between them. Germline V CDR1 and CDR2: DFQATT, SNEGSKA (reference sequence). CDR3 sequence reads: CSATAGEAFF. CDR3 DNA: TGCAGTGCTACGGCAGGTGAAGCTTTCTTT.

Here the CDR3 DNA reads TGTGCCAGCAGCGCCGGGACAGGGCTCCAGCCCCAGCATTTT. It is translated as CASSAGTGLQPQHF. The chain employs TRBV5-5 and TRBJ1-5, with 9 bases fitting TRBD1. Losses at the gene ends were 4 bases for V and 7 bases for J; bases not matched to a gene: 6. The V gene's germline CDR1 is SGHKS and CDR2 YYEKEE (reference sequence). The CDR3 is made up of 14 amino acids. The full variable domain, its missing parts supplied by reference TRBV5-5 and TRBJ1-5, is DAGVTQSPTHLIKTRGQQVTLRCSPISGHKSVSWYQQVLGQGPQFIFQYYEKEERGRGNFPDRFSARQFPNYSSELNVNALLLGDSALYLCASSAGTGLQPQHFGDGTRLSIL.

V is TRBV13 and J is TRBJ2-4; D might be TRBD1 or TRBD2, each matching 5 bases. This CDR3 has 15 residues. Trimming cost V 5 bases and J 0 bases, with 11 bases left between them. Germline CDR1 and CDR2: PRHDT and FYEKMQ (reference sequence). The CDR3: CASSGGLLAKNIQYF. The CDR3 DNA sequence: TGTGCCAGCAGCGGGGGTCTACTAGCCAAAAACATTCAGTACTTC. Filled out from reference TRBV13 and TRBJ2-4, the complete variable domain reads AAGVIQSPRHLIKEKRETATLKCYPIPRHDTVYWYQQGPGQDPQFLISFYEKMQSDKGSIPDRFSAQQFSDYHSELNMSSLELGDSALYFCASSGGLLAKNIQYFGAGTRLSVL.